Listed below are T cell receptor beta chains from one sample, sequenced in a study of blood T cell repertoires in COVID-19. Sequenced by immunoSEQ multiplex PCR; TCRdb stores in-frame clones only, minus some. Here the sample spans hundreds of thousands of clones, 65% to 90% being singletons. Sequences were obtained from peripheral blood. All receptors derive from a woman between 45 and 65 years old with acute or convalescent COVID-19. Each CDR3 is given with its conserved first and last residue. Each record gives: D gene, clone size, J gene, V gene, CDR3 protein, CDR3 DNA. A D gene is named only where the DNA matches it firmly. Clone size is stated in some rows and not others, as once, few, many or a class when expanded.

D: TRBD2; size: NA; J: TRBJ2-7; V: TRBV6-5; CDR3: CASSNRGGNSYEQYF; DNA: TGTGCCAGCAGTAACCGGGGGGGCAACTCCTACGAGCAGTACTTC
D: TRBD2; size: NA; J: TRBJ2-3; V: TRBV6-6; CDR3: CASSDGLAGSRMQYF; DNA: TGTGCCAGCAGTGATGGACTAGCGGGTTCCCGAATGCAGTATTTT
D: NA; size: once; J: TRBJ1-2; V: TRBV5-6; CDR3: CASSLGHLPSGYTF; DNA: TGTGCCAGCAGCTTGGGACATCTCCCCTCTGGCTACACCTTC
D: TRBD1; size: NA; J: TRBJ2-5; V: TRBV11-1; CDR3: CASSGGQGMKTQYF; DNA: TGTGCCAGCAGCGGCGGACAGGGGATGAAGACCCAGTACTTC
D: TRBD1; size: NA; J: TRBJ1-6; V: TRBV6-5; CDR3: CASSYQGQYNSPLHF; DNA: TGTGCCAGCAGTTACCAGGGACAGTATAATTCACCCCTCCACTTT
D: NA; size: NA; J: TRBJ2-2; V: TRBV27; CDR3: CASSLHFGQPNTGELFF; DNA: TGTGCCAGCAGTTTGCACTTCGGACAGCCGAACACCGGGGAGCTGTTTTTT
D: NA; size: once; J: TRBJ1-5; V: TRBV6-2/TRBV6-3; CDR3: CASSSYRVGNQPQHF; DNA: TGTGCCAGCAGTTCTTACAGGGTAGGGAATCAGCCCCAGCATTTT
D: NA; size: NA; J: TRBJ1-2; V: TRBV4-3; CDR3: CASSQDLNRNYGYTF; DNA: TGCGCCAGCAGCCAAGATCTTAACAGGAACTATGGCTACACCTTC
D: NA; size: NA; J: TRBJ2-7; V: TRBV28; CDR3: CASSLIGRAVYEQYF; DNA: TGTGCCAGCAGTTTAATCGGCAGGGCTGTCTACGAGCAGTACTTC
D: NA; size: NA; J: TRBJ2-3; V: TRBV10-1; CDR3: CASSEMGEAPDTQYF; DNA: TGCGCCAGCAGTGAGATGGGGGAGGCCCCAGATACGCAGTATTTT
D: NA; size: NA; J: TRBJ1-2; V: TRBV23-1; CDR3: CASTPWGPQGVYGYTF; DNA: TGCGCCAGCACTCCCTGGGGCCCACAGGGCGTGTATGGCTACACCTTC
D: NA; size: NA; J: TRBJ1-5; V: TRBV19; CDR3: CASSIQFQPQHF; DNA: TGTGCCAGTAGTATACAGTTCCAGCCCCAGCATTTT
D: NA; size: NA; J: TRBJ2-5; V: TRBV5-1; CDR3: CASSLVLGVATQYF; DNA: TGCGCCAGCAGCTTGGTACTTGGAGTTGCGACCCAGTACTTC
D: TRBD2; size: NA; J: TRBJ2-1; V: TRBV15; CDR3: CATSLTGTSIGEQFF; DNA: TGTGCCACCAGCCTCACCGGGACTAGCATCGGTGAGCAGTTCTTC
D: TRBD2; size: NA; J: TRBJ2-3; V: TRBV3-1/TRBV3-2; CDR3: CASSQASGSTDTQYF; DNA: TGTGCCAGCAGCCAAGCTAGCGGGAGTACAGATACGCAGTATTTT
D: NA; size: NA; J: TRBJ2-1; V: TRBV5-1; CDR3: CASSFRNEQFF; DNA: TGCGCCAGCAGCTTCCGTAATGAGCAGTTCTTC
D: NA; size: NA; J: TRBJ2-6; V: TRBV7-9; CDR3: CASSSRGLFSSGANVLTF; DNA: TGTGCCAGCAGTTCCCGGGGACTTTTTTCCTCTGGGGCCAACGTCCTGACTTTC
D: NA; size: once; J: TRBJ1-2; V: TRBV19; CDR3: CASRSQGNYGYTF; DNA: TGTGCCAGTAGATCTCAGGGAAACTATGGCTACACCTTC
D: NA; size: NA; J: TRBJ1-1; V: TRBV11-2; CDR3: CASSLLFTEAFF; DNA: TGTGCCAGCAGCTTACTTTTCACTGAAGCTTTCTTT
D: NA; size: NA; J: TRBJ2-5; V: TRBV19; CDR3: CASSGLRKETQYF; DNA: TGTGCCAGTAGCGGACTGCGGAAAGAGACCCAGTACTTC
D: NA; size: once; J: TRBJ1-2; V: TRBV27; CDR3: CASSLSRDMNYGYTF; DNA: TGTGCCAGCAGTTTATCCCGGGACATGAACTATGGCTACACCTTC
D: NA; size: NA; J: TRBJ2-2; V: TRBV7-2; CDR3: CASSFRITGELFF; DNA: TGTGCCAGCAGCTTCAGGATCACCGGGGAGCTGTTTTTT
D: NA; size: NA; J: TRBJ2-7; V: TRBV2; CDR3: CASSVQSSYEQYF; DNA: TGTGCCAGCAGTGTACAGTCCTCCTACGAGCAGTACTTC
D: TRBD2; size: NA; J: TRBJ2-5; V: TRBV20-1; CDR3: CSASREAQGPQYF; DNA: TGCAGTGCCAGTCGGGAGGCCCAAGGGCCCCAGTACTTC
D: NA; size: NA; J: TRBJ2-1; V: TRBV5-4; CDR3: CASSMGGGQTYNEQFF; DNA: TGTGCCAGCAGCATGGGGGGGGGCCAAACCTACAATGAGCAGTTCTTC
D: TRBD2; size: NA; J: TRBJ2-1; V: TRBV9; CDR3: CASSVVGTSGEDEQFF; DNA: TGTGCCAGCAGCGTAGTAGGGACTAGCGGGGAAGATGAGCAGTTCTTC
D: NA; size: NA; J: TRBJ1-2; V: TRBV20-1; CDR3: CSASRTGQGGYTF; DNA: TGCAGTGCTAGTCGAACCGGCCAGGGCGGCTACACCTTC
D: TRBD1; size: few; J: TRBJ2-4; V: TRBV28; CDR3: CASKGQGTIQYF; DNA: TGTGCCAGCAAGGGACAGGGTACCATTCAGTACTTC
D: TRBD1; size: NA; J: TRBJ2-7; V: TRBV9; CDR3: CASSVGGQVTYEQYF; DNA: TGTGCCAGCAGCGTAGGAGGACAGGTCACCTACGAGCAGTACTTC
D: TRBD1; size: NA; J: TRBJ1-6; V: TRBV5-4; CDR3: CASRRDRGNSPLHF; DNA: TGTGCCAGCAGACGGGACAGGGGTAATTCACCCCTCCACTTT
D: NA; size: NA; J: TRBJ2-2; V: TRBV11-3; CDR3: CASSLLQGSGELFF; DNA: TGTGCCAGCAGCTTATTGCAGGGAAGCGGGGAGCTGTTTTTT
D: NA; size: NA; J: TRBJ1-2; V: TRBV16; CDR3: CASSPAGARYYGYTF; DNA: TGTGCCAGCAGCCCGGCGGGGGCTCGTTACTATGGCTACACCTTC
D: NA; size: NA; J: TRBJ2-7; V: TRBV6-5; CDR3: CASGQLYEQYF; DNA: TGTGCCAGTGGACAGCTCTACGAGCAGTACTTC
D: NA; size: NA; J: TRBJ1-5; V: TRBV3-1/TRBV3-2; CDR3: CASSQDPAPRSQPQHF; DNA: TGTGCCAGCAGCCAAGATCCCGCACCTAGGTCCCAGCCCCAGCATTTT
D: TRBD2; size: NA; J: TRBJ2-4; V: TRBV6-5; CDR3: CASSLTSGGKNIQYF; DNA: TGTGCCAGCAGTCTGACTAGCGGGGGTAAAAACATTCAGTACTTC
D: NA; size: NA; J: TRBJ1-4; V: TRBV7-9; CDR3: CASSPEVRGKLFF; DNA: TGTGCCAGCAGCCCCGAGGTTAGAGGAAAACTGTTTTTT